What follows are 16 T cell receptor beta chains derived from one specimen sequenced in a study of T cells after yellow fever vaccination. TCRdb analysed the 5' RACE reads with MiXCR anew, one entry per CDR3 protein. The sample has around 590,000 distinct CDR3 sequences, more than 9% seen once. The sample was PBMCs, taken on the day of the yellow fever booster vaccination. These TCRs come from a man aged 30-40 years who received the YFV17D yellow fever vaccine.

This clonotype was seen a few times. The chain employs TRBV12-5 and TRBJ2-1, with no clear D. Trimming took 0 bases from V and 8 from J, leaving 14 bases between them. This CDR3 region has 15 residues. CDR1 is LGHNT and CDR2 is FRNRAP in the germline V gene. The CDR3 here is CASGLVGAKSDEQFF. CDR3 DNA sequence: TGTGCTAGTGGTTTGGTAGGTGCCAAGTCGGATGAGCAGTTCTTC.

This chain connects TRBV3-1 to TRBJ1-5; D call uncertain. CDR1 is LGHDT and CDR2 is YNNKEL in the germline V gene (reference sequence). Trimming pared 4 bases from V and 0 bases from J, leaving 7 bases between. The CDR3 has 14 amino acids. CDR3 loop: CASSPFDSNQPQHF. For the CDR3, the DNA is TGTGCCAGCAGCCCGTTCGATAGCAATCAGCCCCAGCATTTT. Full variable domain (missing parts from reference TRBV3-1 and TRBJ1-5): DTAVSQTPKYLVTQMGNDKSIKCEQNLGHDTMYWYKQDSKKFLKIMFSYNNKELIINETVPNRFSPKSPDKAHLNLHINSLELGDSAVYFCASSPFDSNQPQHFGDGTRLSIL.

This rearrangement joins TRBV20-1 to TRBJ2-1, with TRBD2 matching over 13 bases. This CDR3 is built from 14 residues. Trimming removed 5 bases from V and 7 bases from J; junction bases left unmatched: 5. Germline values: CDR1 DFQATT, CDR2 SNEGSKA (reference sequence). In DNA, the CDR3 is TGCAGTGCTCAGGGACTAGCGGGATTGAATGAGCAGTTCTTC. This gives the protein CSAQGLAGLNEQFF.

The chain carries TRBV28 and TRBJ1-5, with 7 bases fitting TRBD1. Germline CDR1 and CDR2: MDHEN and SYDVKM. This CDR3 is 15 amino acids long. The J segment lost 3 bases and the V segment lost 6 bases, leaving 8 bases of the junction unmatched. CDR3 residues: CASRIRGQVNQPQHF. The CDR3 coding sequence is TGTGCCAGCAGAATTAGGGGGCAGGTCAATCAGCCCCAGCATTTT.

The chain has TRBV7-9 and TRBJ2-1; 8 positions agree with TRBD2. This CDR3 is built from 16 residues. Germline V gene sequence: CDR1 SEHNR, CDR2 FQNEAQ (reference sequence). With 3 bases clipped from V and 6 bases from J, the junction kept 10 bases outside the gene matches. CDR3 DNA: TGTGCCAGCAGCTTCCTAGGTAGCGGGGCTATCAATGAGCAGTTCTTC. This encodes CASSFLGSGAINEQFF. The variable domain in full, completed from reference TRBV7-9 and TRBJ2-1, reads DTGVSQNPRHKITKRGQNVTFRCDPISEHNRLYWYRQTLGQGPEFLTYFQNEAQLEKSRLLSDRFSAERPKGSFSTLEIQRTEQGDSAMYLCASSFLGSGAINEQFFGPGTRLTVL.

This clonotype was seen many times. The rearrangement uses TRBV6-2 or TRBV6-3 and TRBJ2-5; D remains unclear. V was shortened by 6 bases and J by 2 bases, with 13 bases between the two germline ends. The germline CDR1 and CDR2 sequences are MNHEY and SVGEGT. The CDR3 runs to 14 residues. The CDR3, as DNA: TGTGCCAGCAGCCTCACAGTATTACAAGAGACCCAGTACTTC. Its protein is CASSLTVLQETQYF.

This clonotype has a handful of counts. This sequence joins TRBV20-1 and TRBJ2-2; 10 bases are shared with TRBD2. The CDR3 is 17 amino acids. J was trimmed by 4 bases and V by 0 bases; bases with no gene match: 8. Germline CDR1 and CDR2: DFQATT and SNEGSKA (reference sequence). The CDR3 loop reads CSARDPASGSPTGELFF. DNA for the CDR3: TGCAGTGCTAGAGATCCCGCTAGCGGGAGTCCCACCGGGGAGCTGTTTTTT.

The J gene is TRBJ2-3, the V gene TRBV5-1, with TRBD2 matching 12 bases. CDR3 length equals 16 residues. J was trimmed by 2 bases and V by 4 bases; bases with no gene match: 5. Germline values: CDR1 SGHRS, CDR2 YFSETQ. In DNA form, the CDR3 reads TGCGCCAGCAGCCAGCCTAGCGGGAGGGCCACAGATACGCAGTATTTT. Translated: CASSQPSGRATDTQYF.

This clonotype was seen a few times. The chain is built from TRBV28 and TRBJ2-7; no definite D call. The CDR3 is 14 residues long. Germline CDR1 is MDHEN and CDR2 is SYDVKM. V shed 4 bases and J shed 3 bases, with 13 bases lying between them. This CDR3 reads CASSSTPDGYEQYF. CDR3 bases: TGTGCCAGCAGTTCTACCCCCGACGGCTACGAGCAGTACTTC.

The sample holds a few counts of this clonotype. This chain connects TRBV29-1 to TRBJ2-3; possible D gene TRBD2, 5 bases. Looked up from germline, CDR1 is SQVTM and CDR2 is ANQGSEA. Trimming stripped 4 bases from V and 3 bases from J, with 8 bases between. The CDR3 is 12 residues long. The CDR3 nucleotides are TGCAGCGTTGTCTTAGCGACAGATACGCAGTATTTT. It translates to CSVVLATDTQYF.

The chain is built from TRBV29-1 and TRBJ1-2, with D tentatively TRBD1 (5 bases). The CDR3 covers 13 residues. The V end lost 2 bases, the J end lost 5 bases, and 12 bases lay between the germline ends. Germline V gene lookup returns CDR1 SQVTM and CDR2 ANQGSEA. Here the CDR3 DNA reads TGCAGCGTTGAAAACTGGGGGACTTATGGCTACACCTTC. This encodes CSVENWGTYGYTF.

J is TRBJ2-7 and V is TRBV6-1; the match to TRBD1 covers 10 bases. The CDR3 is 16 amino acids. Germline values: CDR1 MNHNS, CDR2 SASEGT. J gave up 4 bases and V 5 bases, and 11 bases lay outside the gene matches. The CDR3: CASSPLRPGQGYEQYF. The CDR3 nucleotides read TGTGCCAGCAGTCCCTTAAGGCCGGGACAGGGGTACGAGCAGTACTTC.

This clonotype was observed a few times. The gene calls are TRBV7-6 and TRBJ2-7; 8 nucleotides line up with TRBD2. Germline V gene sequence: CDR1 SGHVS, CDR2 FNYEAQ. There are 15 residues in the CDR3. V shed 3 bases, J shed 6 bases, and the junction held 10 bases outside the gene matches. The CDR3 is CASSLDPGGASEQYF. DNA for the CDR3: TGTGCCAGCAGCTTGGACCCGGGGGGGGCGTCCGAGCAGTACTTC.

Many counts were recorded for this clonotype. CDR3 protein: CASSARQGNTGELFF. The DNA of the CDR3 is TGTGCCAGCAGCGCGCGACAGGGGAACACCGGGGAGCTGTTTTTT. The chain has TRBV9 and TRBJ2-2, with 7 bases lining up with TRBD1. The CDR3 consists of 15 residues. The V and J ends lost 3 bases and 1 base, in that order; junction bases with no gene match: 3. CDR1 and CDR2 from the germline V gene are SGDLS and YYNGEE.

This clonotype was seen only a few times. The chain uses TRBV20-1 and TRBJ2-3, with a possible D match to TRBD2 (6 bases). Germline lookup yields CDR1 DFQATT and CDR2 SNEGSKA (reference sequence). The CDR3 contains 13 residues. Between the trimmed V and J ends, which lost 5 bases and 2 bases, there was a span of 11 bases. The CDR3 loop reads CSALLANTDTQYF. CDR3 bases: TGCAGTGCTCTACTAGCCAACACAGATACGCAGTATTTT.

The chain carries TRBV5-6 and TRBJ2-7; 9 bases are a match to TRBD1. The CDR3 spans 14 residues. Germline V gene data show CDR1 as SGHDT and CDR2 as YYEEEE. Trimming at V came to 6 bases and at J to 3 bases, leaving 7 bases not matched to a gene. The CDR3 here is CASTLGTGNYEQYF. Written as DNA, the CDR3 is TGTGCCAGCACTCTGGGGACAGGGAACTACGAGCAGTACTTC.